This T cell receptor beta chain emerged from a study of identical twins. Germline CDR1 reads SEHNR; CDR2 reads FQNEAQ (reference sequence). The CDR3 covers 14 residues. V was cut by 6 bases and J by 0 bases, with 12 bases left in between. Study observations and caveats: It was possible that invariant MAIT and iNKT cells partly confounded the zero-insertion analyses.

TCRdb recomputed calls from the 5' RACE reads with MiXCR, one row per CDR3 protein. The sample has about 200,000 distinct CDR3 sequences; over 9.5% are singletons. This clonotype was picked up many times. Its antigen is unknown. Sequencing used memory T cells sorted from blood. The sequence was collected from a man aged 45-65 years in good health. The chain joins TRBV7-9 to TRBJ2-7; D could derive from TRBD1 or TRBD2 (5 bases each). The CDR3 DNA reads as TGTGCCAGCAGGCGCCGGGACGGCTCCTACGAGCAGTACTTC. It is translated as CASRRRDGSYEQYF. Drawing the rest from reference TRBV7-9 and TRBJ2-7, the complete variable domain is DTGVSQNPRHKITKRGQNVTFRCDPISEHNRLYWYRQTLGQGPEFLTYFQNEAQLEKSRLLSDRFSAERPKGSFSTLEIQRTEQGDSAMYLCASRRRDGSYEQYFGPGTRLTVT.